This T cell receptor beta chain was captured in a study of cytomegalovirus exposure and HLA in healthy donors. General study results and limits: Rare TCR sequences dominated, though some public TCRs recurred in many donors. Cytomegalovirus-associated status was assigned to about 170 TCR beta chains.

Assay: immunoSEQ multiplex PCR; the TCRdb copy retains only in-frame clones and omits some. The sample lists 150,000 to 200,000 clones, roughly 86% occurring once. As for this clone: Its target is unknown.

The V end was cut by 6 bases, the J end by 1 base, with 15 bases between. Germline V gene data show CDR1 as MGHRA and CDR2 as YSYEKL. The CDR3 contains 15 residues. Material: PBMCs. The receptor was isolated from a man between 18 and 29 years old in good health and CMV-seropositive. The chain combines TRBV4-1 with TRBJ1-1; no definite D call. CDR3 loop: CASSAGIDSNTEAFF. CDR3 DNA: TGCGCCAGCAGTGCGGGCATCGACTCGAACACTGAAGCTTTCTTT.